Listed below are T cell receptor beta chains from one sample, sequenced in a study of vaccination effects on CD4 cells after COVID-19. These receptors have no identified antigens. TCRdb keeps only in-frame clones here, not all; method: immunoSEQ multiplex PCR. The data show about 15,000 clones, with about 74% seen just once and roughly 24% held by the top ten. The material sequenced was CD4+ T cells from PBMCs cultured with HCoV-NL63 spike peptides, taken after COVID-19 vaccination. The source of these receptors is a human donor who had a prior SARS-CoV-2 infection. Each CDR3 is given with its conserved first and last residue. The D gene is left open where the match is weak. The size entry is marked missing in some rows and otherwise reads once, few, many or a size class.

size: .
J: TRBJ2-1
D: .
V: TRBV7-3
DNA: TGTGCCAGCAGCTTAACCGGCAGCGGGCCAGCCTACAATGAGCAGTTCTTC
CDR3: CASSLTGSGPAYNEQFF

size: once
J: TRBJ2-7
D: .
V: TRBV2
DNA: TGTGCCAGCACCTTTGACGCTAGCGCCGGGTCGTACGAGCAGTACTTC
CDR3: CASTFDASAGSYEQYF

size: .
J: TRBJ1-2
D: TRBD1
V: TRBV29-1
DNA: TGCAGCGTAGGGACAGGGTACCCTTCTTATGGCTACACCTTC
CDR3: CSVGTGYPSYGYTF

size: .
J: TRBJ2-6
D: TRBD1
V: TRBV5-4
DNA: TGTGCCAGCAGCTTATTGACAGGGGGAGTCTCTGGGGCCAACGTCCTGACTTTC
CDR3: CASSLLTGGVSGANVLTF

size: .
J: TRBJ2-7
D: TRBD1
V: TRBV7-2
DNA: TGTGCCAGCGGGATCCCACCGGGACAGGGTGTGTACGAGCAGTACTTC
CDR3: CASGIPPGQGVYEQYF

size: .
J: TRBJ2-3
D: TRBD2
V: TRBV27
DNA: TGTGCCAGCAGTTTAAACTTGGAACTAGCGGGACGCACAGATACGCAGTATTTT
CDR3: CASSLNLELAGRTDTQYF

size: .
J: TRBJ1-1
D: TRBD1
V: TRBV3-1/TRBV3-2
DNA: TGTGCCAGCAGCCACCACCTAAAACAGGGGGCGAGGAGCACTGAAGCTTTCTTT
CDR3: CASSHHLKQGARSTEAFF

size: once
J: TRBJ1-3
D: .
V: TRBV10-3
DNA: TGTGCCATCAGTGCTGGACATAACTCTGGAAACACCATATATTTT
CDR3: CAISAGHNSGNTIYF

size: .
J: TRBJ1-3
D: .
V: TRBV6-1
DNA: TGTGCCAGCAGTGAAGCTTGGCAGGGCGTCCAGCACACCATATATTTT
CDR3: CASSEAWQGVQHTIYF

size: few
J: TRBJ2-2
D: .
V: TRBV5-4
DNA: TGTGCCAGCAGCTCCTACACGCGGAGAAACACCGGGGAGCTGTTTTTT
CDR3: CASSSYTRRNTGELFF

size: few
J: TRBJ2-5
D: .
V: TRBV19
DNA: TGTGCCAGTAGTATAGACTGGGGGAGGTGGGAGACCCAGTACTTC
CDR3: CASSIDWGRWETQYF

size: .
J: TRBJ2-3
D: .
V: TRBV6-6
DNA: TGTGCCAGCAGTTACTATGGGGCAGATACGCAGTATTTT
CDR3: CASSYYGADTQYF

size: .
J: TRBJ2-7
D: TRBD2
V: TRBV5-6
DNA: TGTGCCAGCAGCTCGAGGACGCAGCTTGGACTAGACAGCTACGAGCAGTACTTC
CDR3: CASSSRTQLGLDSYEQYF

size: few
J: TRBJ2-1
D: .
V: TRBV5-4
DNA: TGTGCCAGCAGCGCCGGCGGGGCGAGCTCCTACAATGAGCAGTTCTTC
CDR3: CASSAGGASSYNEQFF

size: few
J: TRBJ2-3
D: .
V: TRBV2
DNA: TGTGCCAGCCGCCGGGGTCCGACCCCGGATCCAGATACGCAGTATTTT
CDR3: CASRRGPTPDPDTQYF

size: .
J: TRBJ1-2
D: .
V: TRBV18
DNA: TGTGCCAGCTCACCAGGGGATAACTATGGCTACACCTTC
CDR3: CASSPGDNYGYTF

size: .
J: TRBJ2-7
D: TRBD1
V: TRBV7-6
DNA: TGTGCCAGCAGCGTATCCGGGACAGGGGCCTACGAGCAGTACTTC
CDR3: CASSVSGTGAYEQYF

size: few
J: TRBJ2-7
D: TRBD1
V: TRBV2
DNA: TGTGCCAGCAGAACCGGGACAGGAGCCGAGCAGTACTTC
CDR3: CASRTGTGAEQYF

size: .
J: TRBJ2-1
D: TRBD2
V: TRBV15
DNA: TGTGCCACCAGCAGGGCTCGGGGGGGTTACAATGAGCAGTTCTTC
CDR3: CATSRARGGYNEQFF

size: .
J: TRBJ1-6
D: .
V: TRBV11-3
DNA: TGTGCCAGCAGCTTGGGACTCACAGGCTCACCCCTCCACTTT
CDR3: CASSLGLTGSPLHF

size: .
J: TRBJ2-6
D: .
V: TRBV21-1
DNA: TGTGTACAAATCGGGTCCGGGGCCAACGTCCTGACTTTC
CDR3: CVQIGSGANVLTF

size: .
J: TRBJ2-1
D: .
V: TRBV4-1
DNA: TGCGCCAGCAGCCATTACAATGAGCAGTTCTTC
CDR3: CASSHYNEQFF

size: .
J: TRBJ1-4
D: .
V: TRBV7-2
DNA: TGTGCCAGCAGCTCGGTCGGGGGAGAAAAACTGTTTTTT
CDR3: CASSSVGGEKLFF

size: .
J: TRBJ2-3
D: .
V: TRBV3-1/TRBV3-2
DNA: TGTGCCAGCAGCCCACAACCGGGTCCCGATACGCAGTATTTT
CDR3: CASSPQPGPDTQYF

size: .
J: TRBJ2-7
D: TRBD2
V: TRBV10-3
DNA: TGTGCCATCAGTGAGTCGAGGGGGACTAGCGGAAAGCTCAATATGAACCCCTACGAGCAGTACTTC
CDR3: CAISESRGTSGKLNMNPYEQYF

size: .
J: TRBJ1-1
D: .
V: TRBV7-2
DNA: TGTGCCAGCAGCGCCGCCCGCAGGATAAACACTGAAGCTTTCTTT
CDR3: CASSAARRINTEAFF

size: .
J: TRBJ2-3
D: .
V: TRBV5-1
DNA: TGCGCCAGCAGCTCGCAACCGAACGCCAGGGGCTATACAGATACGCAGTATTTT
CDR3: CASSSQPNARGYTDTQYF

size: .
J: TRBJ2-1
D: .
V: TRBV11-2
DNA: TGTGCCAGCAGCTTAGCCCTCTACTACAATGAGCAGTTCTTC
CDR3: CASSLALYYNEQFF

size: .
J: TRBJ2-2
D: .
V: TRBV18
DNA: TGTGCCAGCTCACCACCAAGTTCTGGGGAGCTGTTTTTT
CDR3: CASSPPSSGELFF

size: .
J: TRBJ2-1
D: .
V: TRBV5-1
DNA: TGCGCCAGCAGCTTGATGAGGGGTAGGGACAATGAGCAGTTCTTC
CDR3: CASSLMRGRDNEQFF

size: .
J: TRBJ1-2
D: TRBD1
V: TRBV9
DNA: TGTGCCAGCAGCCCAAGTCCCGGGACAGAAAACTATGGCTACACCTTC
CDR3: CASSPSPGTENYGYTF

size: .
J: TRBJ1-1
D: .
V: TRBV6-5
DNA: TGTGCCAGCAGTTCCAGAATGAACACTGAAGCTTTCTTT
CDR3: CASSSRMNTEAFF

size: .
J: TRBJ2-6
D: TRBD1
V: TRBV18
DNA: TGTGCCAGCTCAAGACAGGGTTCAGGGGCCAACGTCCTGACTTTC
CDR3: CASSRQGSGANVLTF

size: .
J: TRBJ1-3
D: .
V: TRBV5-1
DNA: TGCGCCAGCAGCTTGGCCCCGGAAAACTCTGGAAACACCATATATTTT
CDR3: CASSLAPENSGNTIYF

size: .
J: TRBJ2-3
D: .
V: TRBV4-2
DNA: TGTGCCAGCAGCCAAGACGGGGAAAACAGGGTTCCCACAGATACGCAGTATTTT
CDR3: CASSQDGENRVPTDTQYF

size: once
J: TRBJ1-6
D: .
V: TRBV5-1
DNA: TGCGCCAGCAGCTTGGGGCCTCGGGGAAATTCACCCCTCCACTTT
CDR3: CASSLGPRGNSPLHF

size: .
J: TRBJ2-4
D: .
V: TRBV5-4
DNA: TGTGCCAGCAGCTTGGCTTCTGGGGCCCAAAACATTCAGTACTTC
CDR3: CASSLASGAQNIQYF

size: .
J: TRBJ2-3
D: TRBD1
V: TRBV11-2
DNA: TGTGCCAGCAGCTTCCTATGGACAGGGGGCACAGATACGCAGTATTTT
CDR3: CASSFLWTGGTDTQYF

size: .
J: TRBJ2-7
D: .
V: TRBV11-2
DNA: TGTGCCAGCGGCCGCGCCTTCTACGAGCAGTACTTC
CDR3: CASGRAFYEQYF

size: .
J: TRBJ1-3
D: .
V: TRBV19
DNA: TGTGCCAGTAGTATAGAGAGGGCGTACTCTGGAAACACCATATATTTT
CDR3: CASSIERAYSGNTIYF

size: .
J: TRBJ2-5
D: TRBD1
V: TRBV6-5
DNA: TGTGCCAGCAGGCGACAGGGGGCCGAGACCCAGTACTTC
CDR3: CASRRQGAETQYF

size: few
J: TRBJ2-5
D: TRBD2
V: TRBV5-1
DNA: TGCGCCAGCAGCCCGGGACTAGTAACTCAAGAGACCCAGTACTTC
CDR3: CASSPGLVTQETQYF

size: few
J: TRBJ1-1
D: .
V: TRBV6-5
DNA: TGTGCCAGCAGTTACCCCCCGACAGCTTTCTTT
CDR3: CASSYPPTAFF

size: .
J: TRBJ1-2
D: .
V: TRBV14
DNA: TGTGCCAGCAGCCAAGTGGCGACAGGTAGTTACACCTTC
CDR3: CASSQVATGSYTF

size: .
J: TRBJ2-1
D: TRBD2
V: TRBV7-8
DNA: TGTGCCAGCAGCTTAGTAGGCGGGAGTTTCAATGAGCAGTTCTTC
CDR3: CASSLVGGSFNEQFF

size: few
J: TRBJ2-7
D: .
V: TRBV6-2/TRBV6-3
DNA: TGTGCCAGCAGTTACGAAAAGGTCAGGGCGACATACGAGCAGTACTTC
CDR3: CASSYEKVRATYEQYF

size: few
J: TRBJ2-2
D: TRBD1
V: TRBV18
DNA: TGTGCCAGCTCACGCCCGGGACAGGGGGCCACCGGGGAGCTGTTTTTT
CDR3: CASSRPGQGATGELFF

size: once
J: TRBJ1-6
D: .
V: TRBV23-1
DNA: TGCGCCAGCAGTCAGGGGACCGAAAATGCTTCGGATTCACCCCTCCACTTT
CDR3: CASSQGTENASDSPLHF

size: .
J: TRBJ2-3
D: .
V: TRBV18
DNA: TGTGCCAGCTCGCCCGCGGGGAATACGCAGTATTTT
CDR3: CASSPAGNTQYF

size: .
J: TRBJ2-3
D: .
V: TRBV18
DNA: TGTGCCAGCTCGGGACCTAGCACAGATACGCAGTATTTT
CDR3: CASSGPSTDTQYF

size: .
J: TRBJ2-3
D: .
V: TRBV27
DNA: TGTGCCAGCAGTCCACCCCGGGGGACCCCTCAGATGGATACGCAGTATTTT
CDR3: CASSPPRGTPQMDTQYF